What follows is one T cell receptor (beta chain) and its context. These data are taken from a study of somatic mutations in cytotoxic T cells in rheumatoid arthritis. Sequencing used immunoSEQ multiplex PCR; TCRdb keeps in-frame clones, though not all of them. This sample has about 12,000 clones, with around 70% found just once. Germline CDR1 is LGHNA and CDR2 is YSLEER. The CDR3 extends over 13 amino acids. The V gene lost 4 bases and the J gene lost 4 bases, with 10 bases spanning the gap. The chain employs TRBV4-3 and TRBJ1-2, with D possibly matching TRBD1 (6 bases). Sample: CD8+ T cells sorted from blood. The receptor was isolated from a man in his 70s in good health. The chain's CDR3 is CASSREGGYGYTF. CDR3 bases: TGCGCCAGCAGCCGCGAGGGGGGCTATGGCTACACCTTC.